This T cell receptor (beta chain) is from a study of T cell changes during pregnancy in multiple sclerosis. Germline V gene sequence: CDR1 SGHTA, CDR2 FQGTGA. V lost 3 bases and J lost 5; bases outside the gene matches: 2. The CDR3 is 13 amino acids. The table came from immunoSEQ multiplex PCR; TCRdb's copy has only in-frame clones and leaves some out. The repertoire has around 110,000 clones, about 90% of them found once; the top ten carry 1.6%. The sample was peripheral blood, taken before pregnancy. The genes are TRBV7-3 and TRBJ2-5; 8 nucleotides align to TRBD2. The sequence was collected from a female donor with multiple sclerosis, enrolled in a pregnancy study. CDR3: CASSLGGRETQYF. Written as DNA, the CDR3 is TGTGCCAGCAGCTTGGGCGGGAGGGAGACCCAGTACTTC.